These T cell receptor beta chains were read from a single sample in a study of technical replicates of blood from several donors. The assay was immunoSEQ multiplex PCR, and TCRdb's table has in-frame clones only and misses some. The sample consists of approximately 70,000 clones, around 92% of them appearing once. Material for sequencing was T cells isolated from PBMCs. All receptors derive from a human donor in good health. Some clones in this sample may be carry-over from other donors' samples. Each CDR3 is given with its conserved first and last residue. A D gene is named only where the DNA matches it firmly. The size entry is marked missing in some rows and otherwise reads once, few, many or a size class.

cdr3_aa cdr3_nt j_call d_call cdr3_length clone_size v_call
CASSQGGYSNQPQHF TGTGCCAGCAGCCAGGGAGGTTATAGCAATCAGCCCCAGCATTTT TRBJ1-5 NA 15 once TRBV4-2
CASSPLAASGKHNEQFF TGTGCCAGCAGCCCACTTGCAGCTAGCGGGAAACACAATGAGCAGTTCTTC TRBJ2-1 TRBD2 17 NA TRBV11-2
CASSGQGLVMNTEAFF TGTGCCAGCAGCGGCCAGGGGCTTGTCATGAACACTGAAGCTTTCTTT TRBJ1-1 NA 16 NA TRBV9
CASSQGQGHGYTF TGTGCCAGCAGCCAAGGACAGGGCCATGGCTACACCTTC TRBJ1-2 TRBD1 13 NA TRBV4-2
CASSVALGANTGELFF TGTGCCAGCAGCGTAGCTCTGGGGGCAAACACCGGGGAGCTGTTTTTT TRBJ2-2 NA 16 NA TRBV9
CASSDRGGATDTQYF TGCGCCAGCAGTGATCGTGGGGGGGCCACAGATACGCAGTATTTT TRBJ2-3 NA 15 NA TRBV10-1
CASSQDQTTGAGNTIYF TGCGCCAGCAGCCAAGACCAAACAACAGGAGCTGGAAACACCATATATTTT TRBJ1-3 NA 17 NA TRBV4-1
CASSLAEQGHNEQFF TGTGCCAGCAGCTTGGCCGAACAGGGCCACAATGAGCAGTTCTTC TRBJ2-1 NA 15 NA TRBV5-4
CASSAYPTSTDTQYF TGTGCCAGCAGCGCATACCCTACTAGCACAGATACGCAGTATTTT TRBJ2-3 NA 15 NA TRBV9
CASSYSGTSGQEQFF TGTGCCAGCAGTTACTCGGGGACTAGCGGCCAGGAGCAGTTCTTC TRBJ2-1 TRBD2 15 NA TRBV6-5
CASSQEGDRGGSPLHF TGTGCCAGCAGCCAAGAGGGAGACAGGGGAGGTTCACCCCTCCACTTT TRBJ1-6 TRBD1 16 NA TRBV4-2
CASSQGSLAGDGWVEQYF TGTGCCAGCAGCCAGGGCTCCCTAGCGGGAGACGGCTGGGTCGAGCAGTACTTC TRBJ2-7 TRBD2 18 NA TRBV4-2
CASSLRRDSNNEQFF TGTGCCAGTAGCCTCCGACGGGACTCCAACAATGAGCAGTTCTTC TRBJ2-1 NA 15 NA TRBV19
CAISYGSSGNTIYF TGTGCCATCAGTTACGGGTCCTCTGGAAACACCATATATTTT TRBJ1-3 NA 14 NA TRBV10-3
CASRDRVNEQYF TGTGCCAGCAGGGACAGGGTAAACGAGCAGTACTTC TRBJ2-7 TRBD1 12 once TRBV6-1
CASSLSQGAALYNEQFF TGTGCCAGCAGCTTATCTCAGGGGGCGGCCCTGTACAATGAGCAGTTCTTC TRBJ2-1 TRBD1 17 NA TRBV7-4
CASSSRSSSGNTIYF TGTGCCAGCAGCTCGCGAAGCTCCTCTGGAAACACCATATATTTT TRBJ1-3 NA 15 NA TRBV11-1
CASSLLNPRITGELFF TGTGCCAGCAGCTTATTAAACCCCAGGATCACCGGGGAGCTGTTTTTT TRBJ2-2 NA 16 NA TRBV7-9
CAITSGQGGTEAFF TGTGCCATTACGTCGGGACAGGGGGGCACTGAAGCTTTCTTT TRBJ1-1 TRBD1 14 NA TRBV7-9
CASSPRGVVYNEQFF TGTGCCAGCAGCCCCCGCGGTGTAGTGTACAATGAGCAGTTCTTC TRBJ2-1 NA 15 NA TRBV5-4
CASRVGTGDQPQHF TGTGCCAGCAGAGTAGGGACAGGGGATCAGCCCCAGCATTTT TRBJ1-5 TRBD1 14 NA TRBV28
CASSRSFRLAGETQYF TGCGCCAGCAGCAGGTCCTTTAGACTAGCAGGAGAGACCCAGTACTTC TRBJ2-5 TRBD2 16 NA TRBV4-1
CASSTKTAAYEQYF TGTGCCAGCAGTACCAAGACAGCAGCCTACGAGCAGTACTTC TRBJ2-7 NA 14 NA TRBV27
CASSFPGDNQPQHF TGTGCCAGCAGCTTTCCGGGGGACAATCAGCCCCAGCATTTT TRBJ1-5 NA 14 NA TRBV11-2
CASSIGGDGGNTIYF TGTGCCAGTAGTATAGGGGGAGATGGAGGAAACACCATATATTTT TRBJ1-3 NA 15 NA TRBV19
CASSVAWRTGELFF TGTGCCAGCAGCGTAGCGTGGAGGACCGGGGAGCTGTTTTTT TRBJ2-2 NA 14 NA TRBV9
CASSLEGASQPQHF TGCGCCAGCAGCTTGGAGGGGGCAAGTCAGCCCCAGCATTTT TRBJ1-5 TRBD1 14 NA TRBV5-1
CASSLIGGVSRAHF TGTGCCAGCAGCCTGATAGGAGGGGTATCCCGGGCCCATTTT TRBJ2-3 NA 14 NA TRBV11-2
CASSPQQGPRVALHF TGTGCCAGCAGCCCACAACAGGGACCTAGAGTGGCCCTCCACTTT TRBJ1-6 NA 15 NA TRBV27
CASSPQWTGRPYSPLHF TGTGCCAGCTCACCACAATGGACAGGGAGACCCTATTCACCCCTCCACTTT TRBJ1-6 TRBD1 17 NA TRBV18
CAWSVVGGRQPQHF TGTGCCTGGAGTGTGGTAGGGGGAAGGCAGCCCCAGCATTTT TRBJ1-5 NA 14 NA TRBV30
CATRRSGANVLTF TGTGCCACCAGGAGGTCTGGGGCCAACGTCCTGACTTTC TRBJ2-6 NA 13 NA TRBV19
CASSEAGTGDGYTF TGTGCCAGCAGTGAAGCCGGGACAGGGGATGGCTACACCTTC TRBJ1-2 TRBD1 14 NA TRBV6-1
CASSLGSGGARREQYF TGCGCCAGCAGCTTGGGGTCGGGGGGCGCGAGGAGGGAGCAGTACTTC TRBJ2-7 NA 16 NA TRBV5-1
CASSLAGGGPNEQFF TGTGCCAGCAGCTTAGCGGGAGGAGGCCCCAATGAGCAGTTCTTC TRBJ2-1 NA 15 NA TRBV7-9
CASSERLLRGEQFF TGTGCCAGCAGCGAGAGGTTACTTCGGGGTGAGCAGTTCTTC TRBJ2-1 NA 14 once TRBV9
CASSARPATGGENGYTF TGTGCCAGTAGTGCCCGTCCAGCTACAGGGGGCGAGAATGGCTACACCTTC TRBJ1-2 TRBD1 17 NA TRBV19
CASSLEGHGMSYEQYF TGCGCCAGCAGCTTGGAGGGACACGGAATGTCCTACGAGCAGTACTTC TRBJ2-7 NA 16 NA TRBV5-1
CASSSTSGAYIEQFF TGTGCCAGCAGTTCGACTAGCGGGGCATACATTGAGCAGTTCTTC TRBJ2-1 TRBD2 15 NA TRBV6-4
CASTSWGTGTYEQYF TGTGCCAGCACCTCCTGGGGTACAGGAACCTACGAGCAGTACTTC TRBJ2-7 NA 15 NA TRBV5-6
CASSLRTSGGLAKNIQYF TGTGCCAGCAGCTTAAGGACTAGCGGGGGTTTAGCCAAAAACATTCAGTACTTC TRBJ2-4 TRBD2 18 NA TRBV5-4
CASSYGQGIPYEQYF TGCGCCAGCAGCTACGGACAGGGTATCCCCTACGAGCAGTACTTC TRBJ2-7 TRBD1 15 NA TRBV4-1
CASSLGTVYEQYF TGTGCCAGCAGCTTAGGGACAGTTTACGAGCAGTACTTC TRBJ2-7 TRBD1 13 NA TRBV5-8
CASSPTASYNEQFF TGCGCCAGCAGCCCCACTGCGTCATACAATGAGCAGTTCTTC TRBJ2-1 NA 14 NA TRBV5-1
CASSYQGTDTQYF TGTGCCAGCAGTTACCAGGGCACAGATACGCAGTATTTT TRBJ2-3 NA 13 NA TRBV6-5
CASSTMNRETDTQYF TGTGCCAGCAGTACCATGAACCGGGAGACAGATACGCAGTATTTT TRBJ2-3 NA 15 NA TRBV7-9
CASSPRGRGGNQPQHF TGTGCCAGCAGTCCCCGGGGCAGGGGTGGCAATCAGCCCCAGCATTTT TRBJ1-5 NA 16 NA TRBV27
CASSSFDRDTEAFF TGTGCCAGCAGCTCATTCGACAGGGACACTGAAGCTTTCTTT TRBJ1-1 TRBD1 14 once TRBV7-9
CASSRTVYNEQFF TGTGCCAGCAGCAGGACAGTCTACAATGAGCAGTTCTTC TRBJ2-1 NA 13 NA TRBV27
CSVVQIMQGRSRAEAFF TGCAGCGTAGTACAGATTATGCAGGGGCGAAGTAGGGCTGAAGCTTTCTTT TRBJ1-1 NA 17 NA TRBV29-1
CASKPIRTANTEAFF TGTGCCAGCAAACCCATAAGGACAGCGAACACTGAAGCTTTCTTT TRBJ1-1 NA 15 once TRBV2
CASSSPRSLNIQYF TGTGCCAGCAGCTCCCCCAGGTCCCTAAACATTCAGTACTTC TRBJ2-4 NA 14 NA TRBV5-4
CASSLALEGSSPLHF TGTGCCAGCAGCTTAGCGTTGGAGGGCAGTTCACCCCTCCACTTT TRBJ1-6 NA 15 NA TRBV7-9
CASSLGTGPTYEQYF TGCGCCAGCAGCTTGGGGACAGGCCCAACCTACGAGCAGTACTTC TRBJ2-7 TRBD1 15 NA TRBV5-1
CAWRPAGGFSGNTIYF TGTGCCTGGAGGCCCGCAGGGGGTTTCTCTGGAAACACCATATATTTT TRBJ1-3 TRBD1 16 NA TRBV30